This TCR beta chain derives from a study of blood T cell repertoires in COVID-19. Study at large: Sources were T cells, B-cell-depleted T cells, or PBMCs; the material itself was cDNA or gDNA.

Germline V CDR1 and CDR2: SGDLS, YYNGEE. There are 17 residues in the CDR3. Trimming removed 3 bases from V and 6 bases from J; junction bases left unmatched: 11. In the source study's methods: By means of reference gene primer amplification, nucleated cell counts were estimated. The data were produced by immunoSEQ multiplex PCR, yet TCRdb's version contains in-frame clones alone and is incomplete. Clonal size and the V and J genes are those of that table, whereas D and trimming came from the DNA. The data contain over 15,000 clones, under 80% of them singletons. In its sample, this clone was seen once.

Sequencing was carried out using peripheral blood. This sequence was found in a man between 65 and 85 years old with active or convalescent COVID-19. The chain couples TRBV9 to TRBJ2-1; 11 bases fit TRBD1. CDR3 amino acids: CASSGTDRGRGGNEQFF. The CDR3 DNA reads TGTGCCAGCAGCGGAACGGACAGGGGGCGAGGGGGCAATGAGCAGTTCTTC.